This T cell receptor beta chain derives from a study of cytomegalovirus exposure and HLA in healthy donors. General observations from the study: Reported results showed that the classifier diagnosed cytomegalovirus status with high specificity and sensitivity. Reportedly, HLA-A and HLA-B alleles of most subjects were accurately predicted from TCR beta.

13 Jbeta primers and 60 Vbeta primers were used for the PCR. Here immunoSEQ multiplex PCR was the method, and the copy in TCRdb shows in-frame clones only, minus some. Found here are about 150,000 clones, less than 85% of them singletons; the top ten hold around 6.6%. In the case of this clone: What it binds is not known.

V dropped 0 bases and J dropped 6; count of bases not matched to a gene: 11. This CDR3 has 16 residues. The germline V gene has CDR1 SGHNT and CDR2 YYREEE (reference sequence). The gene calls are TRBV5-4 and TRBJ1-2, with TRBD1 matching over 7 bases. This receptor was taken from a man over 45 in good health and CMV-seropositive. Material: PBMCs. CDR3 in DNA: TGTGCCAGCAGCTTGGGGAAAGGGGGCGCTTTTAATGGCTACACCTTC. This gives the protein CASSLGKGGAFNGYTF.